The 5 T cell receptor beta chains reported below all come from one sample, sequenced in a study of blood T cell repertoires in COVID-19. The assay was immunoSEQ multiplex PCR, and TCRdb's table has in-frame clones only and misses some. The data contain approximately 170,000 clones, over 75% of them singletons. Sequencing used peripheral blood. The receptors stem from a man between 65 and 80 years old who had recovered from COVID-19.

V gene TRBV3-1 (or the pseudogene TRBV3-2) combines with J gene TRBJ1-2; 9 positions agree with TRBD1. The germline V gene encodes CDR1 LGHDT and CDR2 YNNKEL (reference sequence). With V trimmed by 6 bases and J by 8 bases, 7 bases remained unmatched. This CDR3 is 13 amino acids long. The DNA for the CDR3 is TGTGCCAGCAGACGCCGGGACAGGGACGGCTACACCTTC. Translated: CASRRRDRDGYTF.

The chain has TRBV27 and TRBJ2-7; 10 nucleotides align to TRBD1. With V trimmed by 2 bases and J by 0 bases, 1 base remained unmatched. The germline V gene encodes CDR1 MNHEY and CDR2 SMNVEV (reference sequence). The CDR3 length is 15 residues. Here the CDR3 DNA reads TGTGCCAGCAGTTTAAGGACAGGGGGCTCCTACGAGCAGTACTTC. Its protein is CASSLRTGGSYEQYF.

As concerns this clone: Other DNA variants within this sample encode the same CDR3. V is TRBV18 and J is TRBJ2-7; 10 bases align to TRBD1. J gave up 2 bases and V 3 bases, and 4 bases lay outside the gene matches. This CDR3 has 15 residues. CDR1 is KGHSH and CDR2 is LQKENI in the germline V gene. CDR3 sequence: CASSPTGQGTYEQYF. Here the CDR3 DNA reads TGTGCCAGCTCACCTACGGGACAGGGGACCTACGAGCAGTACTTC. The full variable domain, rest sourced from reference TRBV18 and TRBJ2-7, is NAGVMQNPRHLVRRRGQEARLRCSPMKGHSHVYWYRQLPEEGLKFMVYLQKENIIDESGMPKERFSAEFPKEGPSILRIQQVVRGDSAAYFCASSPTGQGTYEQYFGPGTRLTVT.

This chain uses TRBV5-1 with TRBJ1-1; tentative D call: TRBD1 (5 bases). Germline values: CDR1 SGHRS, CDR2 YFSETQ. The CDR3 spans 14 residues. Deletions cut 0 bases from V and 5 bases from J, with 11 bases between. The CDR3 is CASSLEGVRTEAFF. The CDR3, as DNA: TGCGCCAGCAGCTTGGAAGGGGTACGGACTGAAGCTTTCTTT.

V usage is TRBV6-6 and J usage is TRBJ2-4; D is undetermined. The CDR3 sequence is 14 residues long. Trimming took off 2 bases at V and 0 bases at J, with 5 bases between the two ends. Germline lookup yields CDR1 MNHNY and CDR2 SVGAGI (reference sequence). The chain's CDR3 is CASSYNLAKNIQYF. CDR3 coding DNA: TGTGCCAGCAGTTACAATCTAGCCAAAAACATTCAGTACTTC.